Below, 23 T cell receptor beta chains from the same sample are listed, as sequenced in a study of CD8 T cells in Susac syndrome. Reverse transcription of roughly 0.5 to 1 ug RNA was performed with random hexamers. TCRdb processed the immunoSEQ multiplex PCR reads anew with MiXCR; each CDR3 protein has one entry. The sample holds 75,000 to 95,000 distinct CDR3 sequences, roughly 92% seen once. Sequenced input: CD8+ T cells from PBMCs. The receptors derive from a human donor with Susac syndrome.

The chain joins TRBV18 to TRBJ2-3, with D perhaps TRBD2 (5 bases). Looked up from germline, CDR1 is KGHSH and CDR2 is LQKENI. V lost 5 bases, J lost 2 bases, and 17 bases lay in between. This CDR3 comprises 16 residues. Here the CDR3 DNA reads TGTGCCAGCTCAAGAGGGAGTTTCTTGTTCACAGATACGCAGTATTTT. Protein sequence: CASSRGSFLFTDTQYF. Combining the CDR3 with reference TRBV18 and TRBJ2-3 gives the whole variable domain NAGVMQNPRHLVRRRGQEARLRCSPMKGHSHVYWYRQLPEEGLKFMVYLQKENIIDESGMPKERFSAEFPKEGPSILRIQQVVRGDSAAYFCASSRGSFLFTDTQYFGPGTRLTVL.

The chain is built from TRBV9 and TRBJ1-1; D remains unclear. The CDR3 consists of 14 residues. Per germline, CDR1 SGDLS and CDR2 YYNGEE. V was trimmed by 0 bases and J by 3 bases, leaving 9 bases between them. CDR3 DNA: TGTGCCAGCAGCGTAGCTATTAGGGACACTGAAGCTTTCTTT. It translates to CASSVAIRDTEAFF.

This chain connects TRBV29-1 to TRBJ1-1; D gene unclear. Deletions cut 5 bases from V and 3 bases from J, with 10 bases between. CDR3 length equals 12 residues. CDR1 is SQVTM and CDR2 is ANQGSEA in the germline V gene. CDR3 protein: CSVRLLDTEAFF. Here the CDR3 DNA reads TGCAGCGTTCGGCTTTTGGACACTGAAGCTTTCTTT.

The V call is TRBV25-1, the J call TRBJ2-3; possibly TRBD2 for D (5 bases). The germline V gene has CDR1 MGHDK and CDR2 SYGVNS. CDR3 length: 16 residues. The V and J ends lost 5 bases and 2 bases respectively, with 17 bases between them. The CDR3, as DNA: TGTGCCAGCAGTACCGAGGGAGAGGGTCCCACAGATACGCAGTATTTT. Protein sequence: CASSTEGEGPTDTQYF.

This clonotype showed up just once. The rearrangement joins TRBV6-2 or TRBV6-3 to TRBJ2-4; 8 positions agree with TRBD2. In germline, CDR1 is MNHEY, CDR2 SVGEGT. The V gene end was trimmed by 9 bases and the J gene end by 9 bases; junction bases not matched to a gene: 7. The CDR3 contains 12 residues. As DNA, the CDR3 is TGTGCCAGTGCGGGGGGCGGCGGCATTCAGTACTTC. Its translation is CASAGGGGIQYF.

This chain joins TRBV7-9 and TRBJ2-3, with 11 bases aligning to TRBD1. The germline gives CDR1 SEHNR, CDR2 FQNEAQ (reference sequence). This CDR3 is 17 amino acids long. The V and J ends lost 4 bases and 2 bases, in that order; junction bases with no gene match: 8. The CDR3 region is CASSSGTGGSVTDTQYF. DNA for the CDR3: TGTGCCAGCAGCTCCGGGACAGGGGGGTCTGTCACAGATACGCAGTATTTT.

The V gene is TRBV5-6, the J gene TRBJ2-1; D is possibly TRBD1 (5 bases). V lost 4 bases to trimming and J lost 4 bases, with 9 bases between them. The CDR3 runs to 13 residues. Germline V gives CDR1 SGHDT, CDR2 YYEEEE. DNA of the CDR3: TGTGCCAGCAGCGACAGCTTATACAATGAGCAGTTCTTC. This gives the protein CASSDSLYNEQFF.

The sample holds one count of this clonotype. The chain joins TRBV19 to TRBJ2-1; either TRBD1 or TRBD2 may supply D (5 bases each). This CDR3 spans 14 amino acids. V was pared by 3 bases and J by 4 bases, with 10 bases between. From germline, CDR1 is LNHDA and CDR2 SQIVND (reference sequence). CDR3 residues: CASSIRGSYNEQFF. CDR3 in DNA: TGTGCCAGTAGTATCCGGGGCTCGTACAATGAGCAGTTCTTC.

The chain links TRBV25-1 to TRBJ1-2; 10 bases fit TRBD1. Germline CDR1 MGHDK, CDR2 SYGVNS. The trim removed 0 bases at V and 0 bases at J, leaving 13 bases unmatched. The CDR3 has 20 residues. As DNA, the CDR3 is TGTGCCAGCAGTGAATATATCTCCGACAGGGGGCTTCCGCCTAACTATGGCTACACCTTC. This sequence encodes CASSEYISDRGLPPNYGYTF.

The chain combines TRBV9 with TRBJ2-3; D remains unclear. Germline CDR1 and CDR2: SGDLS and YYNGEE. V was pared by 3 bases and J by 9 bases, with 17 bases between. CDR3 length: 14 amino acids. The CDR3 loop is CASSAEPYEETQYF. In DNA form, the CDR3 reads TGTGCCAGCAGCGCCGAACCCTATGAGGAGACGCAGTATTTT.

The chain links TRBV6-6 to TRBJ2-7, with 14 bases matching TRBD2. J was trimmed by 6 bases and V by 5 bases; bases with no gene match: 6. Germline CDR1 is MNHNY and CDR2 is SVGAGI (reference sequence). This CDR3 has 15 amino acids. The CDR3 DNA reads as TGTGCCAGCAGTGGCCGGACTAGCGGGGGGAGCGAGCAGTACTTC. It is translated as CASSGRTSGGSEQYF.

The V and J genes are TRBV19 and TRBJ1-4; D is perhaps TRBD1 (5 bases). The CDR3 is 14 residues long. V lost 7 bases and J 8 bases, leaving 17 bases between the germline ends. Germline assignment: CDR1 LNHDA and CDR2 SQIVND (reference sequence). CDR3 sequence reads: CASMEGRLREKLFF. The CDR3 DNA reads TGTGCCAGTATGGAGGGGCGCTTACGAGAAAAACTGTTTTTT.

The chain has TRBV19 and TRBJ1-5; D might be TRBD1 (5 bases). Germline V gene sequence: CDR1 LNHDA, CDR2 SQIVND (reference sequence). CDR3 size: 16 residues. Trimming took off 5 bases at V and 1 base at J, with 15 bases between the two ends. CDR3 nucleotide sequence: TGTGCCAGTAGTGGGGGTGAGGTAACGAGCAATCAGCCCCAGCATTTT. It yields the protein CASSGGEVTSNQPQHF. Complete variable domain (other parts from reference TRBV19 and TRBJ1-5): DGGITQSPKYLFRKEGQNVTLSCEQNLNHDAMYWYRQDPGQGLRLIYYSQIVNDFQKGDIAEGYSVSREKKESFPLTVTSAQKNPTAFYLCASSGGEVTSNQPQHFGDGTRLSIL.

The chain couples TRBV29-1 to TRBJ1-1; maybe TRBD1 (5 bases). With 3 bases removed from V and 1 base from J, the gap between germline ends came to 6 bases. The CDR3 is 12 amino acids. The germline V gene has CDR1 SQVTM and CDR2 ANQGSEA. CDR3 region: CSVDGANTEAFF. CDR3 coding DNA: TGCAGCGTTGATGGGGCGAACACTGAAGCTTTCTTT.

In this sample, this clonotype turned up once. The CDR3 DNA sequence: TGTGCCAGCAGCCAAAATGAAAAACTGTTTTTT. Translation: CASSQNEKLFF. The chain joins TRBV25-1 to TRBJ1-4; the D is unclear. V was clipped by 6 bases and J by 5 bases, with 4 bases between them. The CDR3 runs 11 residues. Germline V gene lookup returns CDR1 MGHDK and CDR2 SYGVNS.

The CDR3 region has the DNA TGTGCTAGTGGTTTGGCCCGGCGGTCGGGCGCCGGCTCCTACGAGCAGTACTTC. It encodes CASGLARRSGAGSYEQYF. The genes are TRBV12-5 and TRBJ2-7, with D unclear. Trimming stripped 1 base from V and 0 bases from J, with 19 bases between. Per germline, CDR1 LGHNT and CDR2 FRNRAP. The CDR3 has 18 residues. The whole variable domain, filled in from reference TRBV12-5 and TRBJ2-7, reads DARVTQTPRHKVTEMGQEVTMRCQPILGHNTVFWYRQTMMQGLELLAYFRNRAPLDDSGMPKDRFSAEMPDATLATLKIQPSEPRDSAVYFCASGLARRSGAGSYEQYFGPGTRLTVT.

V and J are TRBV9 and TRBJ1-1; unclear D gene. Germline-derived CDR1 and CDR2 are SGDLS and YYNGEE. Trimming left V 4 bases short and J 1 base short, with 8 bases between. The CDR3 loop spans 13 amino acids. The CDR3 sequence: CASSQRRNTEAFF. The DNA of the CDR3 is TGTGCCAGCAGCCAGAGACGGAACACTGAAGCTTTCTTT.

The V and J genes are TRBV3-1 and TRBJ2-5, with D unclear. V lost 2 bases and J 5 bases, leaving 15 bases between the germline ends. Per germline, CDR1 LGHDT and CDR2 YNNKEL (reference sequence). This CDR3 has 15 residues. The CDR3 DNA follows: TGTGCCAGCAGCCAATCCCCGGGCGTCTTGGAGACCCAGTACTTC. The encoded protein is CASSQSPGVLETQYF.

The J gene is TRBJ2-7, the V gene TRBV20-1, with 11 bases aligning to TRBD1. CDR3 length equals 14 residues. The V and J ends lost 7 bases and 3 bases, in that order; junction bases with no gene match: 8. Germline V gives CDR1 DFQATT, CDR2 SNEGSKA (reference sequence). Here the CDR3 reads CSGSTGTGGYEQYF. The CDR3 DNA reads as TGCAGTGGATCAACCGGGACAGGGGGCTACGAGCAGTACTTC.

The genes are TRBV29-1 and TRBJ1-2; no clear D. Germline V lookup: CDR1 SQVTM, CDR2 ANQGSEA. V dropped 1 base and J dropped 2 bases, with 5 bases sitting between them. The CDR3 has 12 amino acids. The CDR3 protein is CSVEVSNYGYTF. CDR3 sequence (DNA): TGCAGCGTTGAAGTCAGCAACTATGGCTACACCTTC.

The genes are TRBV5-6 and TRBJ2-5, with 13 nucleotides matching TRBD2. The CDR3 has 21 residues. Trimming removed 3 bases from V and 1 base from J; junction bases left unmatched: 18. Germline V gene lookup returns CDR1 SGHDT and CDR2 YYEEEE. This CDR3 is CASSYRATSGGATFVQETQYF. The CDR3 DNA reads as TGTGCCAGCAGCTATCGAGCAACTAGCGGGGGGGCCACCTTCGTCCAAGAGACCCAGTACTTC.

This CDR3 is CATSPQNTGELFF. CDR3 sequence (DNA): TGTGCCACCAGTCCTCAGAACACCGGGGAGCTGTTTTTT. The genes are TRBV24-1 and TRBJ2-2; no reliable D call. CDR3 length equals 13 residues. Trimming took off 6 bases at V and 1 base at J, with 5 bases between the two ends. CDR1 and CDR2 from the germline V gene are KGHDR and SFDVKD.

This chain uses TRBV12-3 or TRBV12-4 with TRBJ2-7; D remains unclear. The germline V and J ends were trimmed by 6 bases and 9 bases, with 12 bases remaining between them. The CDR3 length is 11 residues. CDR3 region: CASSSKGGQYF. DNA for the CDR3: TGTGCCAGCAGCTCCAAGGGTGGGCAGTACTTC.